This T cell receptor beta chain was captured by sequencing in a study of T cell responses to AZD1222 COVID-19 vaccine. CDR3 size: 17 residues. Germline CDR1 is SGDLS and CDR2 is YYNGEE. V was shortened by 0 bases and J by 4 bases, with 17 bases between the two germline ends. Only in-frame clones appear in the TCRdb table, and some are missing; sequencing was by immunoSEQ multiplex PCR. Among around 130,000 clones, approximately 93% were seen once, and the ten largest hold around 3.1%. The sequencing here drew on peripheral blood, taken on day 0 of AZD1222 vaccination. The chain joins TRBV9 to TRBJ1-3, with D tentatively TRBD1 (5 bases). The TCR was taken from an adult in good health. The CDR3 DNA reads TGTGCCAGCAGCGTAGGGTCCAGGGCCTATAGGGGAAACACCATATATTTT. Translated, it gives CASSVGSRAYRGNTIYF. The full variable domain, in which reference TRBV9 and TRBJ1-3 provide the parts outside the CDR3, is DSGVTQTPKHLITATGQRVTLRCSPRSGDLSVYWYQQSLDQGLQFLIQYYNGEERAKGNILERFSAQQFPDLHSELNLSSLELGDSALYFCASSVGSRAYRGNTIYFGEGSWLTVV.